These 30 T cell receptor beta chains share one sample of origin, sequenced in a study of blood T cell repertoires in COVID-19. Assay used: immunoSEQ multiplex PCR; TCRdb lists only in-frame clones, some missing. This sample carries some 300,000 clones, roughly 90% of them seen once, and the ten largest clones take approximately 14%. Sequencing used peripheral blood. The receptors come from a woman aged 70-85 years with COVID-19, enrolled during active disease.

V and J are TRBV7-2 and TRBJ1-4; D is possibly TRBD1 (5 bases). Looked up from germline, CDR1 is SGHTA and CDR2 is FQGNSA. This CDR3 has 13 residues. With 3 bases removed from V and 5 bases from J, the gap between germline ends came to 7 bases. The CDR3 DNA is TGTGCCAGCAGCTTCGGGGGAAATGAAAAACTGTTTTTT. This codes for CASSFGGNEKLFF.

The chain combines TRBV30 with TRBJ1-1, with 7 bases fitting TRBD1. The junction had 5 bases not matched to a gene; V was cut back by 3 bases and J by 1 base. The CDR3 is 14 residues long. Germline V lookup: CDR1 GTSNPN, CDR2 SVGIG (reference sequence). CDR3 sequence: CAWSPGQPNTEAFF. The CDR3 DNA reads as TGTGCCTGGAGCCCGGGACAGCCGAACACTGAAGCTTTCTTT.

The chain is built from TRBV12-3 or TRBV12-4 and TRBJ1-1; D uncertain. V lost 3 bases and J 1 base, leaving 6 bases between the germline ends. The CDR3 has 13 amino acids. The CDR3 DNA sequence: TGTGCCAGCAGTTTCGCGGGGAACACTGAAGCTTTCTTT. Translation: CASSFAGNTEAFF.

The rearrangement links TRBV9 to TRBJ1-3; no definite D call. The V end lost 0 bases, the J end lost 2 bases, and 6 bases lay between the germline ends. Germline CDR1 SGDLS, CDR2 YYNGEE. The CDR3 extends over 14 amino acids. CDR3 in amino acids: CASSVDLTGNTIYF. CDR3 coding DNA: TGTGCCAGCAGCGTAGACCTAACTGGAAACACCATATATTTT. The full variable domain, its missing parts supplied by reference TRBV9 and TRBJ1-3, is DSGVTQTPKHLITATGQRVTLRCSPRSGDLSVYWYQQSLDQGLQFLIQYYNGEERAKGNILERFSAQQFPDLHSELNLSSLELGDSALYFCASSVDLTGNTIYFGEGSWLTVV.

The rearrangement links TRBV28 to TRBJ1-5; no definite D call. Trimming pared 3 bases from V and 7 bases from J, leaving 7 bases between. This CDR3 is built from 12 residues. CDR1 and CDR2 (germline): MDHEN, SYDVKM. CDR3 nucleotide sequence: TGTGCCAGCAGTTTCGGGGAGCAGCCCCAGCATTTT. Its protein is CASSFGEQPQHF.

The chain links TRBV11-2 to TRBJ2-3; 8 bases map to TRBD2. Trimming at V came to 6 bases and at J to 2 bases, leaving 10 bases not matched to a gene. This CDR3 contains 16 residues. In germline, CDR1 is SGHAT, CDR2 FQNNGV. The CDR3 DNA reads TGTGCCAGCAGGCCCCTGCGGGGGGACCTCACAGATACGCAGTATTTT. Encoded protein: CASRPLRGDLTDTQYF.

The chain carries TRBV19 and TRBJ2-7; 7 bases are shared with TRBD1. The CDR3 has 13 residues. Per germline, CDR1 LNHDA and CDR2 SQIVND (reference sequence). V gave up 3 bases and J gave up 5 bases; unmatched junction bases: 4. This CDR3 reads CASSINRGNEQYF. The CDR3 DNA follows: TGTGCCAGTAGTATTAACAGGGGCAACGAGCAGTACTTC.

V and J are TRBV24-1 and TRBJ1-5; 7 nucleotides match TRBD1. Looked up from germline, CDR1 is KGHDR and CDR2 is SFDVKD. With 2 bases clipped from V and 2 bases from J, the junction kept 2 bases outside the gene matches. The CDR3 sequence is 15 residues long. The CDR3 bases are TGTGCCACCAGTGATTCCGACAGGGGCAATCAGCCCCAGCATTTT. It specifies CATSDSDRGNQPQHF.

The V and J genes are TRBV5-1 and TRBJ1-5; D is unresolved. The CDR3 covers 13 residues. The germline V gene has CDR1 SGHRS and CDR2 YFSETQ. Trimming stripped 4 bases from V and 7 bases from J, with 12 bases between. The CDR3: CASSEGREQPQHF. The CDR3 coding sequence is TGCGCCAGCAGCGAAGGGAGAGAACAGCCCCAGCATTTT.

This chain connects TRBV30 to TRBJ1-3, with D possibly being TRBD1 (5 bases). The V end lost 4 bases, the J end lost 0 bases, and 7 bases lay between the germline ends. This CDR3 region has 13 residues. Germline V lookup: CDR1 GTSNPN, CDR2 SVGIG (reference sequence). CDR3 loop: CAWNTGSGNTIYF. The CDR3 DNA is TGTGCCTGGAATACAGGCTCTGGAAACACCATATATTTT.

DNA of the CDR3: TGCGCCAGCAGCCAAGATCTGGTGCAGGGGAAGGGGGACATTCAGTACTTC. Amino acids: CASSQDLVQGKGDIQYF. This sequence joins TRBV4-3 and TRBJ2-4; maybe TRBD1 (6 bases). The CDR3 is 17 amino acids. The germline gives CDR1 LGHNA, CDR2 YSLEER. Trimming pared 0 bases from V and 8 bases from J, leaving 20 bases between.

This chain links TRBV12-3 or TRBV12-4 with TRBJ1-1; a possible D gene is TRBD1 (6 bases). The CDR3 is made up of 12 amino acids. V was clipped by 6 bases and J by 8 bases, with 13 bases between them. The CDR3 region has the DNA TGTGCCAGCAGCCGCTCAGGGGAGGAAGCTTTCTTT. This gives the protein CASSRSGEEAFF.

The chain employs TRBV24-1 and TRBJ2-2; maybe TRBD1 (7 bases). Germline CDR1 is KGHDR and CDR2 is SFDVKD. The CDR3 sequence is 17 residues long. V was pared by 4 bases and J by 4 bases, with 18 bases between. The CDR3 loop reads CATSEPQGRTSTGELFF. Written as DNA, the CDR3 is TGTGCCACCAGTGAGCCACAGGGGAGGACGAGCACCGGGGAGCTGTTTTTT.

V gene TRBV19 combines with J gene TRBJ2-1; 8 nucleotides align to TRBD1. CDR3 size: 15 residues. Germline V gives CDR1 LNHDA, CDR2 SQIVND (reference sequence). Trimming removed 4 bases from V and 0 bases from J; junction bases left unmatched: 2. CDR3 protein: CASSTGQGSYNEQFF. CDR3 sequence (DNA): TGTGCCAGTAGTACCGGACAGGGCTCCTACAATGAGCAGTTCTTC.

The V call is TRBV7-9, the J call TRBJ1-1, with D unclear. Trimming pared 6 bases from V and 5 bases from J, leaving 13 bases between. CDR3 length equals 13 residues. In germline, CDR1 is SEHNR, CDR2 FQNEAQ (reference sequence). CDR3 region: CASRFATGTEAFF. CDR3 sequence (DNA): TGTGCCAGCAGGTTTGCAACGGGGACTGAAGCTTTCTTT.

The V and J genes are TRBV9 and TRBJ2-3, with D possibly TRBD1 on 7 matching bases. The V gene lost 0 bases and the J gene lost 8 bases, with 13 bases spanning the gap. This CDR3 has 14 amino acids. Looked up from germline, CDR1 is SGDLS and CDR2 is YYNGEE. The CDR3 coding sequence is TGTGCCAGCAGCGTAGTTGAGCAGGGGGGTACGCAGTATTTT. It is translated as CASSVVEQGGTQYF.

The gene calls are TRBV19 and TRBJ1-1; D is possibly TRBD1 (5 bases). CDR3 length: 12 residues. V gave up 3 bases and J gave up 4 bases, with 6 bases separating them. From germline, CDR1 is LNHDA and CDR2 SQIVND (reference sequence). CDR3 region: CASSIRATEAFF. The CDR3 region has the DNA TGTGCCAGTAGTATCAGGGCCACTGAAGCTTTCTTT.

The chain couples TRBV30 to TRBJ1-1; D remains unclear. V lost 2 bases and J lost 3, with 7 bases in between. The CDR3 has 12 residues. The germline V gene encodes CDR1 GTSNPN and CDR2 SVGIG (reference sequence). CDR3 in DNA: TGTGCCTGGAGTTTCCGCGACACTGAAGCTTTCTTT. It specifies CAWSFRDTEAFF.

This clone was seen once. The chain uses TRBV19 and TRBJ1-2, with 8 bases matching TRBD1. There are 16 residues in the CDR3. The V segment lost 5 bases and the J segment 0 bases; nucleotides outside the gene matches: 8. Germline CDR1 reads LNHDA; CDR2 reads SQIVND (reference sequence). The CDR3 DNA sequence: TGTGCCAGTAGTGCTTTACAGGGGGAAGCTAACTATGGCTACACCTTC. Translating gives CASSALQGEANYGYTF.

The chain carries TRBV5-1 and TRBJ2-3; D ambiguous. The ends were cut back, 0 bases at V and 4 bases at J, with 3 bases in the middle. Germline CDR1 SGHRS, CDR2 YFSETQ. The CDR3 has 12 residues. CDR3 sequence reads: CASSLGADTQYF. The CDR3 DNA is TGCGCCAGCAGCTTGGGCGCAGATACGCAGTATTTT.

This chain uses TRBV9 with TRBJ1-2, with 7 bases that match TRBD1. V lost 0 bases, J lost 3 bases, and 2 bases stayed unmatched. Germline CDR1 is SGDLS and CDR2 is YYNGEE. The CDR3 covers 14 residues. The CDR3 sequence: CASSVDTGDYGYTF. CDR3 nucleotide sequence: TGTGCCAGCAGCGTAGATACAGGGGACTATGGCTACACCTTC.

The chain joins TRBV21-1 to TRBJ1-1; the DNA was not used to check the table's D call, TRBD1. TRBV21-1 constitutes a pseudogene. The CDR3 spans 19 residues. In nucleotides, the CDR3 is TGTGCCAGCAGCAAAGAAGGGGGGTCAGGGGGCGAACGGAACACTGAAGCTTTCTTT. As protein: CASSKEGGSGGERNTEAFF.

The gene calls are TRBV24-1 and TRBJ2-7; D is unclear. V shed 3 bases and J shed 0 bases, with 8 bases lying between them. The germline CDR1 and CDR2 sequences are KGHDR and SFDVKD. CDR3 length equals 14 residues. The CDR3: CATSDPRSSYEQYF. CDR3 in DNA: TGTGCCACCAGTGATCCACGGAGCTCCTACGAGCAGTACTTC.

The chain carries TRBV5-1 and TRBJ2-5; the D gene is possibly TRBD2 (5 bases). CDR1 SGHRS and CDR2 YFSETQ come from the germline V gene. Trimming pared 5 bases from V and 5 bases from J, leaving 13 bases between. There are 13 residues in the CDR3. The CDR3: CASRLGVGETQYF. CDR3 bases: TGCGCCAGCAGGCTGGGAGTGGGGGAGACCCAGTACTTC.

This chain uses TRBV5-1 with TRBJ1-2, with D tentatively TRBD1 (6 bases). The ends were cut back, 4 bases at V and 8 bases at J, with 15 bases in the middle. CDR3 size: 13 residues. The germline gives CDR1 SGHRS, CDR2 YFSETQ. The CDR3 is CASSEDSSVGYTF. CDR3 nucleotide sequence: TGCGCCAGCAGCGAGGACAGTTCGGTAGGCTACACCTTC.

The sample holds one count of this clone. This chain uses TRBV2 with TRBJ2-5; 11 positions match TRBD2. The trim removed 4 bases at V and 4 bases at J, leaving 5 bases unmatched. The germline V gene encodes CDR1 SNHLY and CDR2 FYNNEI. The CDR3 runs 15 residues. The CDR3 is CASSVVAGGPETQYF. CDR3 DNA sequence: TGTGCCAGCAGTGTCGTAGCGGGGGGGCCAGAGACCCAGTACTTC. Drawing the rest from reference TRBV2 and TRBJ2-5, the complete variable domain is EPEVTQTPSHQVTQMGQEVILRCVPISNHLYFYWYRQILGQKVEFLVSFYNNEISEKSEIFDDQFSVERPDGSNFTLKIRSTKLEDSAMYFCASSVVAGGPETQYFGPGTRLLVL.

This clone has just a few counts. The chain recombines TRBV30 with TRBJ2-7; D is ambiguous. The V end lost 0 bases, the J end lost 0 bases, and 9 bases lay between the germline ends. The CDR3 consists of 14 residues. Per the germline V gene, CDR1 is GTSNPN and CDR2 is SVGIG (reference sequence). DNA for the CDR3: TGTGCCTGGAGTGTAGATACAGACTCCTACGAGCAGTACTTC. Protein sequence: CAWSVDTDSYEQYF.

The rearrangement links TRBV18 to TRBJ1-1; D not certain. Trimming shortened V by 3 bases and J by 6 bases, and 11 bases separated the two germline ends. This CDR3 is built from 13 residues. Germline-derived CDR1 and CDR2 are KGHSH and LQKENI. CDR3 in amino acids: CASSPVREAEAFF. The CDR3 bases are TGTGCCAGCTCACCGGTCCGAGAGGCTGAAGCTTTCTTT.

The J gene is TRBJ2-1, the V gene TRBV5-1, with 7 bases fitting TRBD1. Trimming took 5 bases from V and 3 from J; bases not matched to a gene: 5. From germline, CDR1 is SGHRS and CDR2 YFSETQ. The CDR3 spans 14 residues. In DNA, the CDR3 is TGCGCCAGCAGTTACGACAGGGACTACAATGAGCAGTTCTTC. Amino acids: CASSYDRDYNEQFF.

This chain's CDR3 is CASMRSGAPYNEQFF. The CDR3 DNA follows: TGTGCCAGTATGCGTAGCGGGGCTCCATACAATGAGCAGTTCTTC. This rearrangement joins TRBV2 to TRBJ2-1, with 8 bases aligning to TRBD2. The V and J ends lost 9 bases and 4 bases, in that order; junction bases with no gene match: 11. The CDR3 runs to 15 residues. Germline CDR1 SNHLY, CDR2 FYNNEI. Supplemented by reference TRBV2 and TRBJ2-1, the full variable domain reads EPEVTQTPSHQVTQMGQEVILRCVPISNHLYFYWYRQILGQKVEFLVSFYNNEISEKSEIFDDQFSVERPDGSNFTLKIRSTKLEDSAMYFCASMRSGAPYNEQFFGPGTRLTVL.